A single T cell receptor beta chain is shown here with its context. Its target is not known. The data stem from a study of T cell responses to AZD1222 COVID-19 vaccine. Using immunoSEQ multiplex PCR, the repertoire was profiled, and TCRdb retains in-frame clones only, with some absent. The repertoire holds some 100,000 clones, with roughly 90% as singletons. The study, taken as a whole, reports: Seropositivity was recorded at baseline in only 6 or 7 AZD1222 recipients. Nearly half of spike-specific TCRs reportedly go after variant regions that carry no mutations.

CDR1 and CDR2 from the germline V gene are GTSNPN and SVGIG (reference sequence). The CDR3 totals 16 residues. With 3 bases removed from V and 0 bases from J, the gap between germline ends came to 14 bases. This TCR was recovered from an adult in good health. The rearrangement joins TRBV30 to TRBJ2-2; maybe TRBD2 (6 bases). Sample: peripheral blood, taken on day 0 of AZD1222 vaccination. The DNA of the CDR3 is TGTGCCTGGAGCGCCAGGCGGGGTTCGAACACCGGGGAGCTGTTTTTT. As protein: CAWSARRGSNTGELFF.